This T cell receptor (beta chain) was identified in a study of cytomegalovirus exposure and HLA in healthy donors. Background on the study: T cells numbering about 200 million yielded fewer than 140 million unique TCR beta sequences in an earlier analysis.

Primers: 60 Vbeta forward and 13 Jbeta reverse. Profiling relied on immunoSEQ multiplex PCR, and the TCRdb table lists in-frame clones only, not all of them. The sample lists 200,000 to 250,000 clones; 75% to 90% were seen once. The V gene's germline CDR1 is SGDLS and CDR2 YYNGEE. Germline trimming cut 0 bases from V and 1 base from J; bases unmatched to any gene: 2. This CDR3 is 15 amino acids long. The V and J genes are TRBV9 and TRBJ2-7; 9 bases map to TRBD1. The source is a middle-aged woman in good health and CMV-seronegative. The source material was PBMCs. CDR3 in amino acids: CASSVGQGVSYEQYF. Written as DNA, the CDR3 is TGTGCCAGCAGCGTAGGACAGGGGGTTTCCTACGAGCAGTACTTC.